The 5 T cell receptor beta chains below were found in one sample sequenced in a study of cytomegalovirus exposure and HLA in healthy donors. The PCR ran on 60 Vbeta and 13 Jbeta primers. Measured with immunoSEQ multiplex PCR; TCRdb has only the in-frame clones, and not every one. The sample shows around 130,000 clones, less than 85% of them seen only once. The specimen was PBMCs. All receptors come from a man aged 30 to 45 in good health and CMV-seronegative.

This sequence joins TRBV19 and TRBJ1-2; D is perhaps TRBD1 (5 bases). Germline V gene sequence: CDR1 LNHDA, CDR2 SQIVND (reference sequence). This CDR3 region has 14 residues. V was shortened by 3 bases and J by 4 bases, with 12 bases between the two germline ends. CDR3 bases: TGTGCCAGTAGTATGAAAACAGACAGCTATGGCTACACCTTC. Encoded protein: CASSMKTDSYGYTF.

This clone was seen only once. The chain carries TRBV30 and TRBJ2-5; D is perhaps TRBD2 (5 bases). Trimming cost V 0 bases and J 11 bases, with 25 bases left between them. CDR1 GTSNPN and CDR2 SVGIG come from the germline V gene (reference sequence). The CDR3 is made up of 16 amino acids. The CDR3 DNA reads as TGTGCCTGGAGTGTAGTAGCTAGCCCTATTGTGGGAGAGCAGTACTTC. It is translated as CAWSVVASPIVGEQYF.

This clone has just a few counts. The rearrangement uses TRBV18 and TRBJ1-4; TRBD1 matches 9 bases. The CDR3 totals 17 residues. Germline V CDR1 and CDR2: KGHSH, LQKENI. J gave up 2 bases and V 3 bases, and 7 bases lay outside the gene matches. CDR3 region: CASSPQNRGLTNEKLFF. In DNA form, the CDR3 reads TGTGCCAGCTCACCTCAGAACAGGGGGCTGACTAATGAAAAACTGTTTTTT.

The V and J genes are TRBV7-8 and TRBJ1-4, with D possibly TRBD1 on 6 matching bases. V lost 1 base, J lost 7 bases, and 10 bases lay in between. CDR3 length equals 14 residues. CDR1 SGHVS and CDR2 FQNEAQ come from the germline V gene. CDR3 region: CASSLGTASEKLFF. The CDR3 DNA is TGTGCCAGCAGCTTAGGGACAGCGTCTGAAAAACTGTTTTTT.

The chain uses TRBV27 and TRBJ2-7; 16 bases line up with TRBD2. Germline CDR1 is MNHEY and CDR2 is SMNVEV (reference sequence). Trimming at V came to 6 bases and at J to 6 bases, leaving 11 bases not matched to a gene. The CDR3 sequence is 17 residues long. The CDR3 is CASRASGTSGRAREQYF. The DNA for the CDR3 is TGTGCCAGCAGGGCCTCCGGGACTAGCGGGAGGGCACGCGAGCAGTACTTC.